The clone carrying this TCR beta chain was detected ten times or more. What it binds is not known. This record comes from a study of T cell repertoires in cytomegalovirus infection. Study summary: It can be stated that public TCR beta signatures indicated CMV infection as well as a matching HLA type.

V lost 5 bases and J 4 bases, leaving 11 bases between the germline ends. Per germline, CDR1 SGHVS and CDR2 FNYEAQ. This CDR3 spans 13 amino acids. Overall study results and limits: Clonotypes of TCR beta that were HLA-C-restricted and CMV-specific dominated the ex vivo response. Public TCR beta family frequency separated CMV-and-HLA carriers, including in an independent cohort.

TCRdb passed the reads through MiXCR, listing each CDR3 protein once. This table holds roughly 640,000 distinct CDR3 sequences, approximately 24% found once. This TCR came from a human donor in good health (CMV status not recorded). Some clones in this sample may be carry-over from other donors' samples. Sequencing was done on a sample of CD8+ T cells from PBMCs. The chain has TRBV7-6 and TRBJ1-1; possible D gene TRBD1, 6 bases. The CDR3 DNA sequence: TGTGCCAGCAGCCCGACAGGTCTCACTGAAGCTTTCTTT. This sequence encodes CASSPTGLTEAFF.